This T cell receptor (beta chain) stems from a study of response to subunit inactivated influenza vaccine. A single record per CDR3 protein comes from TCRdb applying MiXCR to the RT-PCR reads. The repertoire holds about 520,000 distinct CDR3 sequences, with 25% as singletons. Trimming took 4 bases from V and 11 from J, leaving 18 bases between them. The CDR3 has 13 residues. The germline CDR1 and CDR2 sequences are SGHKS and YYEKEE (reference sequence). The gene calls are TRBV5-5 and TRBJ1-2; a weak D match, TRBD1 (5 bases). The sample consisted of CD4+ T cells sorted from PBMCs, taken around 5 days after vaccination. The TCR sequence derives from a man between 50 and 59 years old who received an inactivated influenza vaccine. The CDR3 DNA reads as TGTGCCAGCAGCCGGGGCGCGGCCCAGGAATACACCTTC. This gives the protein CASSRGAAQEYTF.